What follows are 10 T cell receptor beta chains derived from one specimen sequenced in a study of cytomegalovirus exposure and HLA in healthy donors. PCR amplification relied on 60 Vbeta primers (plus 13 Jbeta primers). Measured with immunoSEQ multiplex PCR; TCRdb has only the in-frame clones, and not every one. The sample consists of about 190,000 clones, roughly 12% of them appearing once. Material for sequencing was PBMCs. These receptors came from a middle-aged man in good health and CMV-seropositive.

The rearrangement links TRBV4-3 to TRBJ2-1; a weak D match, TRBD2 (5 bases). Trimming cost V 0 bases and J 6 bases, with 15 bases left between them. This CDR3 comprises 16 residues. The germline V gene has CDR1 LGHNA and CDR2 YSLEER. CDR3 nucleotide sequence: TGCGCCAGCAGCCAAGACTGGCGGACTCTAGCCAATGAGCAGTTCTTC. This sequence encodes CASSQDWRTLANEQFF.

The rearrangement joins TRBV7-9 to TRBJ1-5; no clear D gene. Trimming cost V 1 base and J 5 bases, with 12 bases left between them. In germline, CDR1 is SEHNR, CDR2 FQNEAQ (reference sequence). This CDR3 contains 15 residues. CDR3 sequence (DNA): TGTGCCAGCAGCTTAGGTGAGGGAATTGATCAGCCCCAGCATTTT. It translates to CASSLGEGIDQPQHF. Combining the CDR3 with reference TRBV7-9 and TRBJ1-5 gives the whole variable domain DTGVSQNPRHKITKRGQNVTFRCDPISEHNRLYWYRQTLGQGPEFLTYFQNEAQLEKSRLLSDRFSAERPKGSFSTLEIQRTEQGDSAMYLCASSLGEGIDQPQHFGDGTRLSIL.

This clone was counted a few times. This chain uses TRBV4-3 with TRBJ1-4; D call uncertain. The CDR3 runs to 15 residues. The V end lost 0 bases, the J end lost 8 bases, and 13 bases lay between the germline ends. Germline CDR1 and CDR2: LGHNA and YSLEER. In DNA, the CDR3 is TGCGCCAGCAGCCAAGAGGGGAGAATGGGGGAAAAACTGTTTTTT. This sequence encodes CASSQEGRMGEKLFF.

This clone was counted only a few times. The same CDR3 also results from other DNA sequences found in this sample. The V gene is TRBV6-5, the J gene TRBJ1-2; 9 bases map to TRBD1. The length of the CDR3 is 13 residues. Germline V gene sequence: CDR1 MNHEY, CDR2 SVGAGI. The V segment lost 5 bases and the J segment 8 bases; nucleotides outside the gene matches: 6. The CDR3 loop is CASSPRTGGGYTF. The CDR3, as DNA: TGTGCCAGCAGTCCACGAACAGGGGGCGGCTACACCTTC.

V gene TRBV10-3 combines with J gene TRBJ2-7, with 7 bases lining up with TRBD1. This CDR3 spans 14 amino acids. Germline V gene lookup returns CDR1 ENHRY and CDR2 SYGVKD. After removal of 0 bases from V and 1 base from J, the junction contained 0 bases not matched to a gene. The CDR3 DNA is TGTGCCATCAGTGAGTCGGGACAGTCCTACGAGCAGTACTTC. Protein product: CAISESGQSYEQYF.

The V gene is TRBV5-1, the J gene TRBJ1-1; D unclear. Trimming took off 0 bases at V and 4 bases at J, with 10 bases between the two ends. Per the germline V gene, CDR1 is SGHRS and CDR2 is YFSETQ. The CDR3 is made up of 14 amino acids. This CDR3 is CASSLGGSGTEAFF. The DNA of the CDR3 is TGCGCCAGCAGCTTGGGTGGGTCGGGCACTGAAGCTTTCTTT.

Notes on this clone: Germline and junction disagree at one end, which may indicate a read error. This chain uses TRBV7-9 with TRBJ1-1; 7 bases agree with TRBD1. CDR1 and CDR2 (germline): SEHNR, FQNEAQ (reference sequence). The CDR3 extends over 12 amino acids. CDR3 sequence (DNA): TGTGCCAGCAGTTTAGACAGGGATAAGGCTTTCTTT. It yields the protein CASSLDRDKAFF.

This clone has just a few counts. This chain links TRBV27 with TRBJ2-7, with D perhaps matching TRBD2 (6 bases). Trimming took off 8 bases at V and 2 bases at J, with 19 bases between the two ends. This CDR3 has 15 residues. Germline V gene lookup returns CDR1 MNHEY and CDR2 SMNVEV (reference sequence). Written as DNA, the CDR3 is TGTGCCAGCGCCTTGGGGGTTGGAGGGGCCTACGAGCAGTACTTC. It is translated as CASALGVGGAYEQYF.

The chain links TRBV7-2 to TRBJ2-2; tentative D call: TRBD2 (6 bases). The CDR3 loop spans 16 amino acids. The V end lost 5 bases, the J end lost 8 bases, and 21 bases lay between the germline ends. Per the germline V gene, CDR1 is SGHTA and CDR2 is FQGNSA. The DNA for the CDR3 is TGTGCCAGCAGCGTACGGGGCGATCGGAGGGCGGGGGAGCTGTTTTTT. Protein product: CASSVRGDRRAGELFF.

This clone has only a few counts. The chain uses TRBV18 and TRBJ2-5; 7 bases match TRBD1. This CDR3 has 13 residues. V gave up 6 bases and J gave up 1 base; unmatched junction bases: 2. Germline values: CDR1 KGHSH, CDR2 LQKENI. CDR3 in DNA: TGTGCCAGCTCTACAGGGGTCCAAGAGACCCAGTACTTC. This codes for CASSTGVQETQYF.